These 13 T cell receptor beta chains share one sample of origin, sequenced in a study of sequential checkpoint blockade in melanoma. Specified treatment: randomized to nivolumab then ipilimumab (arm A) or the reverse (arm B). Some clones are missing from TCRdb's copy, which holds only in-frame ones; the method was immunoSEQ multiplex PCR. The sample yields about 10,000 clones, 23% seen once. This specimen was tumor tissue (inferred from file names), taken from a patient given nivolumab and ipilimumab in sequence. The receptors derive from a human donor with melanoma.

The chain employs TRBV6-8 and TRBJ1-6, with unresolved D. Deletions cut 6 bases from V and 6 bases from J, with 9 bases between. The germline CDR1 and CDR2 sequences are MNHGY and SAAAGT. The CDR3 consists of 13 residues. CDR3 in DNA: TGTGCCAGCAGAGTGACAATTAATTCACCCCTCCACTTT. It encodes CASRVTINSPLHF.

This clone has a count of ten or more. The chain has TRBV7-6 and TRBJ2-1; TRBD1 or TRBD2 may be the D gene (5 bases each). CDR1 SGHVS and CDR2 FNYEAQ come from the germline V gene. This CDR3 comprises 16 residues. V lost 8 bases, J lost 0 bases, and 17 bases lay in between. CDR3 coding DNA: TGTGCCAGCGGCTCAGTAGGGACGGCCTCCTACAATGAGCAGTTCTTC. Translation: CASGSVGTASYNEQFF.

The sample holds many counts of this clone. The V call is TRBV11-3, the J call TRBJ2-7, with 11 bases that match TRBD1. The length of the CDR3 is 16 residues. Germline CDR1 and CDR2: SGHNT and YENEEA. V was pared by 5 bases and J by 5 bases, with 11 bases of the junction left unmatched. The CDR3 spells CASSPRGQGDIDEQYF. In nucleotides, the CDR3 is TGTGCCAGCAGCCCAAGGGGACAGGGGGATATCGACGAGCAGTACTTC.

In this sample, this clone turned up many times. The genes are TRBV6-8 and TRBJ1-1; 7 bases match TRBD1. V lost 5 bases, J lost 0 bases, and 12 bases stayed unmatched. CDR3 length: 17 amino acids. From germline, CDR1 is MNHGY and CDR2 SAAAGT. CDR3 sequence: CASSDRAGGLLNTEAFF. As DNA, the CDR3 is TGTGCCAGCAGTGATCGGGCAGGGGGTCTTTTGAACACTGAAGCTTTCTTT.

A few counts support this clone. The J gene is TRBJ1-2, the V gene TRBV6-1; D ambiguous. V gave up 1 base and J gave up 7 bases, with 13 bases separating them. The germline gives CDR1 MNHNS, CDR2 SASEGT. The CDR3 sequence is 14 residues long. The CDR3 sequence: CASSEVYLSSGYTF. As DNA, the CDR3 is TGTGCCAGCAGTGAAGTTTATCTATCCAGTGGCTACACCTTC.

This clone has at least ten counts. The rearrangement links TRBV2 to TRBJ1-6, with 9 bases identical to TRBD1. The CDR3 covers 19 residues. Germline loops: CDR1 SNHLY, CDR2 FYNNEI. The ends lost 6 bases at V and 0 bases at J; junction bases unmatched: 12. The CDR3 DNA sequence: TGTGCCAGCAGCTTAGAACAGGGGGCTTGGGGCTCCTATAATTCACCCCTCCACTTT. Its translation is CASSLEQGAWGSYNSPLHF.

CDR3 bases: TGCGCCAGCAGCTTGGCCGACCCGGGACTAGCGGGGGGGCACAAGACCCAGTACTTC. Translating it yields CASSLADPGLAGGHKTQYF. J is TRBJ2-5 and V is TRBV5-1, with 16 bases fitting TRBD2. Germline V gene sequence: CDR1 SGHRS, CDR2 YFSETQ. The trim removed 0 bases at V and 6 bases at J, leaving 11 bases unmatched. This CDR3 is built from 19 residues.

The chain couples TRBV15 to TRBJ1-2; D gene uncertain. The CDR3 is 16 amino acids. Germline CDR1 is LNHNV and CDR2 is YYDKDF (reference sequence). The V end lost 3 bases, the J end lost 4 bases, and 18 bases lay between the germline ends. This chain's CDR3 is CATSRVLARDSYGYTF. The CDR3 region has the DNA TGTGCCACCAGCAGGGTTCTAGCTAGAGATAGCTATGGCTACACCTTC.

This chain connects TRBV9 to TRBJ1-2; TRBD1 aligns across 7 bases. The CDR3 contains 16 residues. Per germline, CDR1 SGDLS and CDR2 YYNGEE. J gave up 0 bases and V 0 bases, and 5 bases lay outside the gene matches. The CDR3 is CASSVGQGGPNYGYTF. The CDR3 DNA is TGTGCCAGCAGCGTAGGGCAGGGGGGACCTAACTATGGCTACACCTTC.

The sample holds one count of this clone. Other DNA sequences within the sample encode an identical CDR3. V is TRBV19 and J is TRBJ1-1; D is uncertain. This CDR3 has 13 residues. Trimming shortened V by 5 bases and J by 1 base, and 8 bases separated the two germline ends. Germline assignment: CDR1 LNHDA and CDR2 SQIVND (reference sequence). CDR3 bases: TGTGCCAGTAGTCGCGACGGGAACACTGAAGCTTTCTTT. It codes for CASSRDGNTEAFF.

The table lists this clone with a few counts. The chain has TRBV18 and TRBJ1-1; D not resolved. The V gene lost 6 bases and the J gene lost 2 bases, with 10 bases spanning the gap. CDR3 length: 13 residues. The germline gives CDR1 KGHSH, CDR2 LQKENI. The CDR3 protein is CASSLVSNTEAFF. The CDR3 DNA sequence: TGTGCCAGCTCCCTAGTTAGCAACACTGAAGCTTTCTTT.

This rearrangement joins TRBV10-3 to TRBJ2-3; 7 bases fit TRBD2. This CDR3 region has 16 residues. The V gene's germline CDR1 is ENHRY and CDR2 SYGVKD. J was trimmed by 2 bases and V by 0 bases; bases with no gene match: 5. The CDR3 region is CAISESWGGNTDTQYF. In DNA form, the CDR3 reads TGTGCCATCAGTGAGTCATGGGGGGGGAACACAGATACGCAGTATTTT.

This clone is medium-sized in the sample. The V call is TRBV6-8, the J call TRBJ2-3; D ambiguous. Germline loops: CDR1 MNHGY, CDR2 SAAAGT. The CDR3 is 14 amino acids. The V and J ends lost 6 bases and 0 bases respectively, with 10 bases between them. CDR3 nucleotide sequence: TGTGCCAGCAGAGCCCTGGGGAGCACAGATACGCAGTATTTT. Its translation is CASRALGSTDTQYF.